A selection of T cell receptor beta chains follows, all from one sample in a study of CD8+ T cells in alopecia areata. Clones were sequenced by immunoSEQ multiplex PCR, and TCRdb holds only the in-frame ones, with some missing. This table holds 130,000 to 150,000 clones, roughly 82% found once. Sequences were derived from CD8+ T cells sorted from blood, sampled at week 4, from a patient treated with tofacitinib. These receptors all stem from a human donor with alopecia areata. Each CDR3 is given with its conserved first and last residue. The D gene is left open where the match is weak. Size tells how often a clone was seen (once, few, many) or the class of an expanded clone, and some rows leave it out.

>TRBJ2-3|TRBV4-1|-|-
TGCGCCAGCAGCCAAGCGTCTCGGGGGATCACAGATACGCAGTATTTT
CASSQASRGITDTQYF
>TRBJ2-7|TRBV5-4|-|TRBD1
TGTGCCAGCACTGGGACAGGGATCTACGAGCAGTACTTC
CASTGTGIYEQYF
>TRBJ2-5|TRBV7-2|-|-
TGTGCCAGCAGCCTAGGAGTCAGGCTAAGGCCACAAGAGACCCAGTACTTC
CASSLGVRLRPQETQYF
>TRBJ2-3|TRBV7-2|few|TRBD2
TGTGCCAGCAGCGTCCTAGCGGGGGGCTCCACAGATACGCAGTATTTT
CASSVLAGGSTDTQYF
>TRBJ2-7|TRBV27|-|TRBD2
TGTGCCAGCAGGCCGGGACTAGGTACTTACGAGCAGTACTTC
CASRPGLGTYEQYF
>TRBJ1-2|TRBV15|-|-
TGTGCCACCAGCCTAACACAAATCCAGGGGAGAGGGTATGGCTACACCTTC
CATSLTQIQGRGYGYTF
>TRBJ2-5|TRBV29-1|-|TRBD2
TGCAGCGTTGCTCGGATACGACTAGCCGACCCTCCCGATAAAGAGACCCAGTACTTC
CSVARIRLADPPDKETQYF
>TRBJ1-1|TRBV7-8|-|-
TGTGCCAGCAGCTTAGCGATGCAGGCAACTGAAGCTTTCTTT
CASSLAMQATEAFF
>TRBJ1-1|TRBV6-5|-|-
TGTGCCAGCAGTTATATTCAGAACACTGAAGCTTTCTTT
CASSYIQNTEAFF
>TRBJ2-3|TRBV7-9|-|-
TGTGCCAGCAGCACCTCAGACCCTCTCCTGGGCACAGATACGCAGTATTTT
CASSTSDPLLGTDTQYF
>TRBJ2-7|TRBV29-1|-|-
TGCAGCGTTGGACAAGGAGCGAACGAGCAGTACTTC
CSVGQGANEQYF
>TRBJ2-2|TRBV29-1|-|-
TGCAGCGTTGCCAGGGAGAACACCGGGGAGCTGTTTTTT
CSVARENTGELFF
>TRBJ2-7|TRBV7-9|-|TRBD1
TGTGCCAGCAGCGTCCCGGGACAGGGAGGCGAGCAGTACTTC
CASSVPGQGGEQYF
>TRBJ2-5|TRBV27|-|TRBD2
TGTGCCAGCAGTTACGGGGGGGCCGAGACCCAGTACTTC
CASSYGGAETQYF
>TRBJ2-7|TRBV30|-|TRBD1
TGTGCCTGGAGTGTAAGCCGGGACAGGGAGAGCTCCTACGAGCAGTACTTC
CAWSVSRDRESSYEQYF
>TRBJ2-3|TRBV15|-|TRBD2
TGTGCCACCAGCAGCAGAGCTAGCGGGGGTACAGATACGCAGTATTTT
CATSSRASGGTDTQYF
>TRBJ1-1|TRBV6-5|-|-
TGTGCCAGCAGTTACTCGAACAGGGCGGCTGAAGCTTTCTTT
CASSYSNRAAEAFF
>TRBJ1-1|TRBV4-3|-|-
TGCGCCAGCAGCCAAGATACGTATGGGTCGGGAGAAGCTTTCTTT
CASSQDTYGSGEAFF
>TRBJ2-7|TRBV4-1|once|-
TGCGCCAGCAGCCAAGCTTCTAGCGAGAGCTCCTACGAGCAGTACTTC
CASSQASSESSYEQYF
>TRBJ1-5|TRBV19|-|TRBD1
TGTGCCAGTAGTCCTGACAGGGTGGATCAGCCCCAGCATTTT
CASSPDRVDQPQHF
>TRBJ2-7|TRBV7-6|few|-
TGTGCCAGCAGCCATGGCAGCTCCTACGAGCAGTACTTC
CASSHGSSYEQYF
>TRBJ2-5|TRBV7-9|-|-
TGTGCCAGCAGCCCAATGTCGGAGACCCAGTACTTC
CASSPMSETQYF
>TRBJ1-6|TRBV9|-|TRBD1
TGTGCCAGCAGCCCCGGGACAGGACGATCACCCCTCCACTTT
CASSPGTGRSPLHF
>TRBJ1-4|TRBV12-5|-|-
TGTGCTAGTGGTTTGTTCCCAACCCCAGGGACTGATGAAAAACTGTTTTTT
CASGLFPTPGTDEKLFF
>TRBJ2-7|TRBV4-1|-|-
TGCGCCAGCACGCCTGAGAGATTTAACTACGAGCAGTACTTC
CASTPERFNYEQYF
>TRBJ2-5|TRBV7-2|-|-
TGTGCCAGCAGCTCCACTCCTACCGAAGAGACCCAGTACTTC
CASSSTPTEETQYF
>TRBJ2-7|TRBV29-1|-|TRBD2
TGCAGCGTTCGCCTAGCGGGCACCTACGAGCAGTACTTC
CSVRLAGTYEQYF
>TRBJ2-2|TRBV30|-|-
TGTGCCTGGATGGACAGCCCCGGGGAGCTGTTTTTT
CAWMDSPGELFF
>TRBJ2-7|TRBV19|-|-
TGTGCCAGTAGTATGGGAGACTCTTACGAGCAGTACTTC
CASSMGDSYEQYF
>TRBJ2-3|TRBV9|-|-
TGTGCCAGCAGCGCGGAGAGGGGAGACGCAGATACGCAGTATTTT
CASSAERGDADTQYF
>TRBJ1-1|TRBV6-6|-|-
TGTGCCAGCAGTCTACCTGACAGGCTCACTGAAGCTTTCTTT
CASSLPDRLTEAFF
>TRBJ2-3|TRBV5-4|-|-
TGTGCCAGCAGCGCGGGACGACTCCCAGCAGATACGCAGTATTTT
CASSAGRLPADTQYF
>TRBJ2-2|TRBV30|-|-
TGTGCCTGGAGCGGGGTTACGAACACCGGGGAGCTGTTTTTT
CAWSGVTNTGELFF
>TRBJ2-5|TRBV7-9|once|-
TGTGCCAGCAGGGTGAGAGAGACCCAGTACTTC
CASRVRETQYF
>TRBJ2-3|TRBV11-2|-|TRBD2
TGTGCCAGCAGCCCTGGGACTAGCGGGGCGGATACGCAGTATTTT
CASSPGTSGADTQYF
>TRBJ2-2|TRBV5-1|-|-
TGCGCCAGCAGCTTGGCCGACCGGACCGGGGAGCTGTTTTTT
CASSLADRTGELFF
>TRBJ2-7|TRBV29-1|few|-
TGCAGCGTCGCCCAGGGACGGTACTACGAGCAGTACTTC
CSVAQGRYYEQYF
>TRBJ1-2|TRBV5-5|-|TRBD1
TGTGCCAGCAGCTGGGGGACAGGGAGCTATGGCTACACCTTC
CASSWGTGSYGYTF
>TRBJ2-5|TRBV7-8|-|TRBD1
TGTGCCAGTAACCGGGACAGGGGGCCGGGAGAGACCCAGTACTTC
CASNRDRGPGETQYF
>TRBJ1-1|TRBV7-6|-|-
TGTGCCAGCAGCTTAGGGCCAGGGGCTGAAGCTTTCTTT
CASSLGPGAEAFF